The entry below describes one T cell receptor beta chain. This entry is derived from a study of cytomegalovirus exposure and HLA in healthy donors. The CDR3 contains 14 residues. Germline assignment: CDR1 KGHSH and CDR2 LQKENI. V gave up 4 bases and J gave up 4 bases, with 13 bases separating them. Vbeta (60) and Jbeta (13) primers were used in the PCR. TCRdb's copy holds only in-frame clones and misses some; the assay was immunoSEQ multiplex PCR. The table includes some 200,000 clones, less than 80% detected once. The TCR was taken from a girl aged 2 to 9 in good health and CMV-seronegative. Sequencing was performed on PBMCs. The rearrangement joins TRBV18 to TRBJ1-1; no clear D gene. The CDR3 reads CASSQDQLATEAFF. As DNA, the CDR3 is TGTGCCAGCTCACAAGACCAATTAGCCACTGAAGCTTTCTTT.